This TCR beta chain was obtained from a study of blood T cells in healthy people across ages. A second PCR of roughly 7 to 11 cycles used a sample-barcoded 5' primer and a J-beta primer mix. From the 5' RACE reads, TCRdb called clonotypes with MiXCR, one entry per CDR3 protein. The data contain 1.8 million or so distinct CDR3 sequences, around 40% of them singletons. The germline V gene encodes CDR1 SNHLY and CDR2 FYNNEI. This CDR3 comprises 16 residues. This clonotype turned up a few times. The sample consisted of blood. This chain joins TRBV2 and TRBJ2-5, with 14 nucleotides matching TRBD2. The closer fit of TRBJ2-4 to the DNA end suggests the J call may be wrong. This receptor was taken from a human donor in good health. DNA of the CDR3: TGTGCCAGCAGTGCGACTAGCGGGGGGGCTGAAGACATTCAGTACTTC. Translation gives CASSATSGGAEDIQYF.